These T cell receptor beta chains were read from a single sample in a study of T cell responses to AZD1222 COVID-19 vaccine. TCRdb's table, derived via immunoSEQ multiplex PCR, lists solely in-frame clones and lacks some. The sample shows 120,000 to 150,000 clones, around 90% of them seen only once. The starting material was peripheral blood, obtained 28 days after the second AZD1222 dose. These TCRs come from an adult who received the AZD1222 COVID-19 vaccine. The CDR3 runs from the conserved cysteine through the conserved F or W. D genes are given only for firm matches. Clone size is given for some rows only: seen once, a few or many times, or a class if the clone is expanded.

clone size	J gene	D gene	V gene	CDR3 protein	CDR3 DNA
-	TRBJ2-1	-	TRBV19	CASSISQRSSYNEQFF	TGTGCCAGTAGTATCTCACAGCGGAGCTCCTACAATGAGCAGTTCTTC
-	TRBJ1-2	-	TRBV2	CASDREGGQEDGYTF	TGTGCCAGCGATAGAGAGGGGGGGCAGGAGGATGGCTACACCTTC
-	TRBJ1-1	-	TRBV18	CASSPLSQANTEAFF	TGTGCCAGCTCACCACTCTCACAGGCGAACACTGAAGCTTTCTTT
-	TRBJ2-7	TRBD2	TRBV19	CASSTTSVYEQYF	TGTGCCAGTAGTACGACTAGCGTCTACGAGCAGTACTTC
-	TRBJ2-3	-	TRBV4-2	CASSQVSNGDTQYF	TGTGCCAGCAGCCAAGTATCAAATGGGGATACGCAGTATTTT
-	TRBJ1-6	-	TRBV29-1	CSVAFGAGIGSPLHF	TGCAGCGTTGCGTTCGGGGCAGGGATAGGTTCACCCCTCCACTTT
-	TRBJ1-3	-	TRBV11-2	CASSSDRTGNTIYF	TGTGCCAGCAGCTCCGACAGGACTGGAAACACCATATATTTT
once	TRBJ1-6	TRBD1	TRBV5-4	CASSLVGTENSPLHF	TGTGCCAGCAGCTTGGTTGGGACAGAAAATTCACCCCTCCACTTT
-	TRBJ2-7	-	TRBV9	CASSPSPALGYEQYF	TGTGCCAGCAGCCCTAGTCCCGCGTTGGGGTACGAGCAGTACTTC
-	TRBJ1-1	TRBD1	TRBV29-1	CSVGGQGSEAFF	TGCAGCGTTGGGGGACAGGGTAGTGAAGCTTTCTTT
-	TRBJ2-3	TRBD1	TRBV2	CASQTGTGFSDTQYF	TGTGCCAGTCAGACCGGGACAGGGTTCTCGGATACGCAGTATTTT
-	TRBJ1-3	-	TRBV20-1	CSASGRGSGNTIYF	TGCAGTGCTAGTGGGCGAGGGTCTGGAAACACCATATATTTT
-	TRBJ2-5	-	TRBV29-1	CSAPRRGAGETQYF	TGCAGCGCCCCACGCAGGGGGGCGGGAGAGACCCAGTACTTC
-	TRBJ1-5	-	TRBV10-3	CAISERAGNQPQHF	TGTGCCATCAGTGAGCGGGCAGGGAATCAGCCCCAGCATTTT
few	TRBJ2-7	TRBD2	TRBV6-5	CASSYSSGGIYEQYF	TGTGCCAGCAGTTACTCGAGCGGGGGTATCTACGAGCAGTACTTC
-	TRBJ2-1	-	TRBV7-2	CASKRLRDPLREQFF	TGTGCCAGCAAACGCCTTAGGGACCCCCTCCGGGAGCAGTTCTTC